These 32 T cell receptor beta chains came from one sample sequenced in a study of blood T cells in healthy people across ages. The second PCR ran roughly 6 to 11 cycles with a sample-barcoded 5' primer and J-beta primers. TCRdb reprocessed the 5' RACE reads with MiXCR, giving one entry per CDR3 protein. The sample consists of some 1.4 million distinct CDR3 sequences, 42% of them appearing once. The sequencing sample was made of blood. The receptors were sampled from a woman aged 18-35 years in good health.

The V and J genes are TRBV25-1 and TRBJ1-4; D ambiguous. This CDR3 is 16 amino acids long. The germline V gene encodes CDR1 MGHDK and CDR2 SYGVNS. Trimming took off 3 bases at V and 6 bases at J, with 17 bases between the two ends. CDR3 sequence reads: CASSDVLDGLDEKLFF. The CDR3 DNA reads TGTGCCAGCAGTGATGTATTGGACGGTTTGGATGAAAAACTGTTTTTT.

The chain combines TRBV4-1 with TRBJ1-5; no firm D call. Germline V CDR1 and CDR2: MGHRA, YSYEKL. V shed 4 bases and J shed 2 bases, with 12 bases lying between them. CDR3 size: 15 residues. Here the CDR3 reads CASSPQILGNQPQHF. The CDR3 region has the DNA TGCGCCAGCAGCCCACAGATTTTGGGCAATCAGCCCCAGCATTTT.

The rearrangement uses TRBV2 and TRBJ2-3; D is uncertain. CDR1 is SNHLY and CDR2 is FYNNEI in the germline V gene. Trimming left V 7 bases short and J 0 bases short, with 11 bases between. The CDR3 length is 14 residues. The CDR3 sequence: CASTDPESTDTQYF. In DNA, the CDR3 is TGTGCCAGCACGGATCCGGAGAGCACAGATACGCAGTATTTT.

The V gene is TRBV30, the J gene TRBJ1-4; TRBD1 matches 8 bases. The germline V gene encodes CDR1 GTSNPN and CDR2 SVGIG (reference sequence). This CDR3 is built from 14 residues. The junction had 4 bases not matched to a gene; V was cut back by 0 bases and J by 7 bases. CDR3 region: CAWSVRDRGEKLFF. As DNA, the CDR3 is TGTGCCTGGAGTGTACGAGACAGGGGTGAAAAACTGTTTTTT.

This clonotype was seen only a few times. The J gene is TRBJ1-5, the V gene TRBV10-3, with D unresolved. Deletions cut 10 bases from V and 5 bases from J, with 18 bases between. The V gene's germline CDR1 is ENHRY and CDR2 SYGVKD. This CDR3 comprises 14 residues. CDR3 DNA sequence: TGTGCCACCACGGCGGGAGGGTTGGATCAGCCCCAGCATTTT. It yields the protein CATTAGGLDQPQHF.

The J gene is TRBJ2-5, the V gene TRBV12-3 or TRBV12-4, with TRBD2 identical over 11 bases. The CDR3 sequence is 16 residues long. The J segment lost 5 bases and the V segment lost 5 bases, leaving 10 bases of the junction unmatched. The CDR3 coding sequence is TGTGCCAGCAGTCCCGTAGCGGGGGGGGCGGAGGAGACCCAGTACTTC. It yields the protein CASSPVAGGAEETQYF.

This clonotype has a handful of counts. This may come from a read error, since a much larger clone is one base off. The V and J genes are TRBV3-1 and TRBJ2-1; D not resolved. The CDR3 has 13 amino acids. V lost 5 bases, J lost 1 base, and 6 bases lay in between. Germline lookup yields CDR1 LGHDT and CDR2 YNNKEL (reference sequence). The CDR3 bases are TGTGCCAGCAGCGCCCCTTCCTACAATGAGCAGTTCTTC. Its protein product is CASSAPSYNEQFF.

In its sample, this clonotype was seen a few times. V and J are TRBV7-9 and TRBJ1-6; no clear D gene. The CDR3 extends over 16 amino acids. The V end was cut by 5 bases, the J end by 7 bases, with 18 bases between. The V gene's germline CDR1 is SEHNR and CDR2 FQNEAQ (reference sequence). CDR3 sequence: CASSPSPGSGNSPLHF. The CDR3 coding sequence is TGTGCCAGCAGCCCGAGCCCAGGTTCTGGCAATTCACCCCTCCACTTT. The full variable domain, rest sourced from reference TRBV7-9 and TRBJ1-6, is DTGVSQNPRHKITKRGQNVTFRCDPISEHNRLYWYRQTLGQGPEFLTYFQNEAQLEKSRLLSDRFSAERPKGSFSTLEIQRTEQGDSAMYLCASSPSPGSGNSPLHFGNGTRLTVT.

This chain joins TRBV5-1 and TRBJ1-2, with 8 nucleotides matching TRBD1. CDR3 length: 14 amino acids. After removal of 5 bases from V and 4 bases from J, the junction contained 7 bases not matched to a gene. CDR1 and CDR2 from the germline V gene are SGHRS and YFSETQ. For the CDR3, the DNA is TGCGCCAGCAGTGCTACAGGGGGTTCCTATGGCTACACCTTC. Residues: CASSATGGSYGYTF.

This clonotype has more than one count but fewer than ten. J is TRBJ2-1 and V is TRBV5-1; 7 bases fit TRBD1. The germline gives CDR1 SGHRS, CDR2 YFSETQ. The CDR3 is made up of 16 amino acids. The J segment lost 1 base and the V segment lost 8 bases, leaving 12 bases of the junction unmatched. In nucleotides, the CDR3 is TGCGCCAGTAGGGGACGGACCAGGGGGTCCTACAATGAGCAGTTCTTC. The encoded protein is CASRGRTRGSYNEQFF. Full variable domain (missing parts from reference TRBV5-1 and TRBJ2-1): KAGVTQTPRYLIKTRGQQVTLSCSPISGHRSVSWYQQTPGQGLQFLFEYFSETQRNKGNFPGRFSGRQFSNSRSEMNVSTLELGDSALYLCASRGRTRGSYNEQFFGPGTRLTVL.

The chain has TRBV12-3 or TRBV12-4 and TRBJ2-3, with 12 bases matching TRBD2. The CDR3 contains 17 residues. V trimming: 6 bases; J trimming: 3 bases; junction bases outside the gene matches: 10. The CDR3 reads CASSGGTSGLGTDTQYF. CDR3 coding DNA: TGTGCCAGCAGCGGGGGGACTAGCGGGTTGGGAACAGATACGCAGTATTTT.

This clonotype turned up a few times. CDR3 sequence: CASSQEAGGLQYF. In DNA form, the CDR3 reads TGTGCCAGCAGCCAAGAAGCGGGGGGGCTCCAGTACTTC. This chain joins TRBV4-2 and TRBJ2-5, with 10 nucleotides matching TRBD2. From germline, CDR1 is LGHNA and CDR2 YNFKEQ. Germline trimming cut 0 bases from V and 10 bases from J; bases unmatched to any gene: 2. The CDR3 covers 13 residues.

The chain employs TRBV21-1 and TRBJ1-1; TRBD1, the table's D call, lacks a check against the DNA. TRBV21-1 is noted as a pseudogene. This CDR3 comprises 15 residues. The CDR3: CASSHEGVTGTEAFF. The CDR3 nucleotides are TGTGCCAGCAGCCATGAGGGGGTCACGGGCACTGAAGCTTTCTTT.

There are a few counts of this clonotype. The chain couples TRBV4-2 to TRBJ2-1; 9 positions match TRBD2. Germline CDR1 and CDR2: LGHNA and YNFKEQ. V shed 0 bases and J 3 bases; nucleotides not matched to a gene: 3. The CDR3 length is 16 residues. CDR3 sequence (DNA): TGTGCCAGCAGCCAAGACCGAGCGGGAGGCTACAATGAGCAGTTCTTC. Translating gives CASSQDRAGGYNEQFF.

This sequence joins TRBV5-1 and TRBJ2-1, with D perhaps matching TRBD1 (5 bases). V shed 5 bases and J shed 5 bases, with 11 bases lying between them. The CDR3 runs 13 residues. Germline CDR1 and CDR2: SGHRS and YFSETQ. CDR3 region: CASSLKTDNEQFF. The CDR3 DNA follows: TGCGCCAGCAGTCTTAAGACAGACAATGAGCAGTTCTTC.

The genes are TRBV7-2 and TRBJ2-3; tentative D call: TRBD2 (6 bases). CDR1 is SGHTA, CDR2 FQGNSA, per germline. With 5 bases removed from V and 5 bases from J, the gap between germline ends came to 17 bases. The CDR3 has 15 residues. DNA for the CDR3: TGTGCCAGCAGCCGAGATGGGACTCCCGTAGATACGCAGTATTTT. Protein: CASSRDGTPVDTQYF.

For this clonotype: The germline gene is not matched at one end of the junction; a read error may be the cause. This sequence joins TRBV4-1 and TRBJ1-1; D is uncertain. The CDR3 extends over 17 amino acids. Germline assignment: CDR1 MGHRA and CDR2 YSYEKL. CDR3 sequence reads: CASSQPPGRSPGTEAFF. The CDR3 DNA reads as TGTGCCAGCAGCCAACCCCCCGGGCGCAGTCCGGGGACTGAAGCTTTCTTT.

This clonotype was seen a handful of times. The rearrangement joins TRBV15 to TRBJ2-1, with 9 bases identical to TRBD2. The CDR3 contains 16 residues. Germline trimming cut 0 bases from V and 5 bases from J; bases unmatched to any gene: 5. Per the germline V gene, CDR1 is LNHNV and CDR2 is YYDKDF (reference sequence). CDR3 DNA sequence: TGTGCCACCAGCAGAGAGGCTAGCGGGATAAACAATGAGCAGTTCTTC. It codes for CATSREASGINNEQFF.

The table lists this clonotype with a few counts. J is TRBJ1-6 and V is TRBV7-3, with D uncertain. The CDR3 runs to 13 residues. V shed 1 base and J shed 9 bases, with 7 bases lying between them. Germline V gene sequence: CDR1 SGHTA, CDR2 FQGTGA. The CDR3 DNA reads TGTGCCAGCAGCTTAAACCTCCGTTCACCCCTCCACTTT. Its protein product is CASSLNLRSPLHF.

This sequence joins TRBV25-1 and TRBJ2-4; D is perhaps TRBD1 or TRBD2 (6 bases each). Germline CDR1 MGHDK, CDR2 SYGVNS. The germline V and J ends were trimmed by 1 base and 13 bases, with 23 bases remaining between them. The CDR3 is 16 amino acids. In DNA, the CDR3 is TGTGCCAGCAGTGAATTGAGTGGGGGCACCCGGAGGGAGCAGTACTTC. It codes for CASSELSGGTRREQYF.

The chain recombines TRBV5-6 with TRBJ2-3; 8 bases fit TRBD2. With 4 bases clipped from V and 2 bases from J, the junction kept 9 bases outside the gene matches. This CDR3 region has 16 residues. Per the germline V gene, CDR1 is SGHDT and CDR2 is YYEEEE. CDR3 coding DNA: TGTGCCAGCAGCCCTAGGGGTAGCGGGGCCACAGATACGCAGTATTTT. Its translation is CASSPRGSGATDTQYF. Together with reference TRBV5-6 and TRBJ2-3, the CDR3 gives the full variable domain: DAGVTQSPTHLIKTRGQQVTLRCSPKSGHDTVSWYQQALGQGPQFIFQYYEEEERQRGNFPDRFSGHQFPNYSSELNVNALLLGDSALYLCASSPRGSGATDTQYFGPGTRLTVL.

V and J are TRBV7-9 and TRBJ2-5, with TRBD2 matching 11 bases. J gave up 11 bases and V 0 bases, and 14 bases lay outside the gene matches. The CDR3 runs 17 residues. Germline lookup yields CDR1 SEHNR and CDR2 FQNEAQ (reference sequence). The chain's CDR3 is CASSLAGLADNHNEQYF. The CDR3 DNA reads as TGTGCCAGCAGCTTAGCGGGACTAGCGGATAACCACAATGAGCAGTACTTC.

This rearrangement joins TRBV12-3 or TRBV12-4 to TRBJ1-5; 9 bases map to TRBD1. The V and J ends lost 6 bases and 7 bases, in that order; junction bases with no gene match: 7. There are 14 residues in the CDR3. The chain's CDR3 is CASSRGGQGQPQHF. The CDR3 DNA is TGTGCCAGCAGCCGTGGGGGACAGGGCCAGCCCCAGCATTTT.

The CDR3 region has the DNA TGTGCCAGCACGGGACTAGCGGGGAGCCCTTCCACAGATACGCAGTATTTT. It yields the protein CASTGLAGSPSTDTQYF. This chain connects TRBV2 to TRBJ2-3, with 13 nucleotides matching TRBD2. In germline, CDR1 is SNHLY, CDR2 FYNNEI. This CDR3 contains 17 residues. V lost 7 bases to trimming and J lost 2 bases; unmatched junction nucleotides: 9.

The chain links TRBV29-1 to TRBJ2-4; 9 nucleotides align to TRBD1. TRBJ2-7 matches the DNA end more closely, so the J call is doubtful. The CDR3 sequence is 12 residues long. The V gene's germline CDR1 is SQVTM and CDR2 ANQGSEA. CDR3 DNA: TGCAGCGTATGGACAGGGGTGTACGAGCAGTACTTC. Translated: CSVWTGVYEQYF.

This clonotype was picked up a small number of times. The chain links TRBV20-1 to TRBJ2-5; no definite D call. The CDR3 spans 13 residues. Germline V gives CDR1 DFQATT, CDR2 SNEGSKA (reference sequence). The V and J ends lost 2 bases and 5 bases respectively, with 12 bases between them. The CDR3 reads CSARKGLQETQYF. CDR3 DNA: TGCAGTGCTAGAAAGGGTCTACAGGAGACCCAGTACTTC.

The CDR3 region has the DNA TGTGCCACCCACCCGGGGTCTGGTGGCTACACCTTC. Amino acid sequence: CATHPGSGGYTF. The V gene is TRBV10-3, the J gene TRBJ1-2; unclear D gene. The CDR3 has 12 residues. CDR1 and CDR2 (germline): ENHRY, SYGVKD. V lost 10 bases and J lost 7, with 16 bases in between.

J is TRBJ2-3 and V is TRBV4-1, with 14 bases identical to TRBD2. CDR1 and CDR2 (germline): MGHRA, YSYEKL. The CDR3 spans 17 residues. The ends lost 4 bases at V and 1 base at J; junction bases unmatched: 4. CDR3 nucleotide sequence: TGCGCCAGCAGCCTGGGGACTAGCGGGGGCGGCACAGATACGCAGTATTTT. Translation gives CASSLGTSGGGTDTQYF.

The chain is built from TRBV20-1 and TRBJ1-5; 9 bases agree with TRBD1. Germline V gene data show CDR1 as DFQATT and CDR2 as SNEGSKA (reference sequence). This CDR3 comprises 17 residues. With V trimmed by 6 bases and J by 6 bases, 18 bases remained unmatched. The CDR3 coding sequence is TGCAGTGCCAGGATATCTTCCGGGACAGGGTTCGGTCAGCCCCAGCATTTT. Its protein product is CSARISSGTGFGQPQHF.

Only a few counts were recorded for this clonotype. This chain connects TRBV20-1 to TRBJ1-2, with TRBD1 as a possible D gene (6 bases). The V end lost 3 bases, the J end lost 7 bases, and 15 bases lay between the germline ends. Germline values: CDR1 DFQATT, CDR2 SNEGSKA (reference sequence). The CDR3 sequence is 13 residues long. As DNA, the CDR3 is TGCAGTGCTAGTTTGGGGGCGAGGGGTGGCTACACCTTC. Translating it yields CSASLGARGGYTF.

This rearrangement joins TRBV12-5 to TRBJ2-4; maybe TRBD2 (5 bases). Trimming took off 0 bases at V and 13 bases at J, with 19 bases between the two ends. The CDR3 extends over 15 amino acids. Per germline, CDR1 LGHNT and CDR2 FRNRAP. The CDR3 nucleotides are TGTGCTAGTGGTTTGGTACTATCTATCCCTGGGGAGCAGTACTTC. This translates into CASGLVLSIPGEQYF.

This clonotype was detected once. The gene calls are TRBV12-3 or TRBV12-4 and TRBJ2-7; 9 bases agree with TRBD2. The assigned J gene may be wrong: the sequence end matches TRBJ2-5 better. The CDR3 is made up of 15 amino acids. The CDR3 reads CASRPPSGDIKTQYF. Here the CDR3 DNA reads TGTGCCAGCAGGCCGCCTAGCGGGGATATAAAGACCCAGTACTTC.